This T cell receptor beta chain appears in the sequencing data of a study of T cells in Graves' hyperthyroidism and ophthalmopathy. V lost 3 bases and J lost 6; bases outside the gene matches: 8. This CDR3 contains 13 residues. Germline CDR1 reads SQVTM; CDR2 reads ANQGSEA. The study, taken as a whole, reports: Ophthalmopathy stood apart from stable hyperthyroidism in a 13 V-J model.

On this clonotype itself: Antigen unknown.

Uncontrolled infection, other autoimmune disease, pregnancy or lactation barred patients from enrollment. TCR beta CDR3 region amplification was performed from RNA transcripts. An initial round of RT-PCR targeting the TCR CDR3 relied on the HTBI primer set. TCRdb redid the calling of the multiplex PCR reads with MiXCR, one entry per CDR3 protein. This repertoire shows approximately 700,000 distinct CDR3 sequences, just under 45% found once; its top ten account for less than 9%. The chain recombines TRBV29-1 with TRBJ2-7, with TRBD1 identical over 7 bases. The TCR comes from an adult man with Graves' disease, either hyperthyroidism or ophthalmopathy (not recorded which). Sequenced material: peripheral blood or thyroid tissue (not recorded which). This chain's CDR3 is CSVEVQGTAEQYF. The CDR3 DNA sequence: TGCAGCGTTGAGGTACAGGGGACAGCCGAGCAGTACTTC.